This T cell receptor (beta chain) was retrieved from a study of blood T cell repertoires in COVID-19. Study-wide context: PBMCs, B-cell-depleted T cells, or T cells provided the cDNA or gDNA that made up the material.

V shed 1 base and J shed 1 base, with 7 bases lying between them. The CDR3 has 14 residues. Germline V gives CDR1 SGHAT, CDR2 FQNNGV. This clone was observed a single time. Sequenced by immunoSEQ multiplex PCR; TCRdb stores in-frame clones only, minus some. The sample shows roughly 120,000 clones, around 85% of them seen only once. The chain has TRBV11-2 and TRBJ1-1, with D unresolved. The receptor was isolated from a woman aged 55 to 70 with COVID-19, enrolled during active disease. Sequencing was carried out using peripheral blood. The CDR3 region has the DNA TGTGCCAGCAGCTTAGCGGGTGGGAACACTGAAGCTTTCTTT. It translates to CASSLAGGNTEAFF.